This TCR beta chain was recorded in a study of blood T cell repertoires in COVID-19. The overall study: COVID-19 samples collected from the United States, Italy and Spain covered acute and convalescent phases. PBMCs, B-cell-depleted T cells, or T cells provided the cDNA or gDNA that made up the material.

Germline V gene data show CDR1 as MNHEY and CDR2 as SVGAGI. The length of the CDR3 is 11 residues. The V segment lost 5 bases and the J segment 8 bases; nucleotides outside the gene matches: 2. Per the original data handling: It was from reference gene primer amplification that nucleated cell counts were estimated. The table came from immunoSEQ multiplex PCR; TCRdb's copy has only in-frame clones and leaves some out. The V and J calls and clone size are taken from that table; D and trimming were inferred from the DNA. The sample carries 95,000 to 120,000 clones, roughly 81% recorded once. Sequencing was performed on peripheral blood. This sequence joins TRBV6-5 and TRBJ1-2; 7 nucleotides agree with TRBD1. The source is a man between 40 and 49 years old with acute or convalescent COVID-19. Here the CDR3 DNA reads TGTGCCAGCAGTACCAGGGGGGGCTACACCTTC. Translating gives CASSTRGGYTF.